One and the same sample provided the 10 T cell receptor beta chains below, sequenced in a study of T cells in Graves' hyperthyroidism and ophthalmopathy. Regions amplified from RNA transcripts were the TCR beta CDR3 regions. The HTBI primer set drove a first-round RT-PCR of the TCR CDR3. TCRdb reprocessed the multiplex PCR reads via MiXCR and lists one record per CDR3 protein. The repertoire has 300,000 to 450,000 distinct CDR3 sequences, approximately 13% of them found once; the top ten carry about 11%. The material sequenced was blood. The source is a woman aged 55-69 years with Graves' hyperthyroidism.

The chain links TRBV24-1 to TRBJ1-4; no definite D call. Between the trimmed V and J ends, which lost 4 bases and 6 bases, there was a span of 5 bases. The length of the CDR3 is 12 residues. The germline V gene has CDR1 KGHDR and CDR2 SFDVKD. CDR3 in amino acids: CATSDLHEKLFF. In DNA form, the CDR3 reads TGTGCCACCAGTGACCTCCATGAAAAACTGTTTTTT.

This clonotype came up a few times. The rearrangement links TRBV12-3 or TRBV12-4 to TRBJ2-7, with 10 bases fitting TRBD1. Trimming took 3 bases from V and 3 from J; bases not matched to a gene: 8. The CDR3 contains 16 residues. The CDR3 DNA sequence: TGTGCCAGCAGTTTTAGGTGGGGACAGGGGATCTACGAGCAGTACTTC. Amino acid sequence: CASSFRWGQGIYEQYF.

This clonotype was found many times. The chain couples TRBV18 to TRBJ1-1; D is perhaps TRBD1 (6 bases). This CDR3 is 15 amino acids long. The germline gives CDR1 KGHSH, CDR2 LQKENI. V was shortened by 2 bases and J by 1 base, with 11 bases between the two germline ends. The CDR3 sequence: CASSPSTGTNTEAFF. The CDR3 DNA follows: TGTGCCAGCTCACCATCTACAGGGACGAACACTGAAGCTTTCTTT. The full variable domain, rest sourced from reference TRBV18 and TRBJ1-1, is NAGVMQNPRHLVRRRGQEARLRCSPMKGHSHVYWYRQLPEEGLKFMVYLQKENIIDESGMPKERFSAEFPKEGPSILRIQQVVRGDSAAYFCASSPSTGTNTEAFFGQGTRLTVV.

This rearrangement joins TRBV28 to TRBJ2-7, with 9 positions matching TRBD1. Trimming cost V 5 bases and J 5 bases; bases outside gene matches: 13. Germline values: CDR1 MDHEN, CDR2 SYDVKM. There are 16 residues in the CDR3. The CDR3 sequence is CASSPRDRAPGHEQYF. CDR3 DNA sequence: TGTGCCAGCAGTCCCCGGGACAGGGCCCCCGGTCACGAGCAGTACTTC.

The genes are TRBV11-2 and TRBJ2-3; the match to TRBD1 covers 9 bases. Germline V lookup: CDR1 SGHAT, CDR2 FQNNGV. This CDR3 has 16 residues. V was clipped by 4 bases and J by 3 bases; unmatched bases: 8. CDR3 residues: CASSSPGTGLTDTQYF. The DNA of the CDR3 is TGTGCCAGCAGCTCACCCGGGACAGGGTTAACAGATACGCAGTATTTT.

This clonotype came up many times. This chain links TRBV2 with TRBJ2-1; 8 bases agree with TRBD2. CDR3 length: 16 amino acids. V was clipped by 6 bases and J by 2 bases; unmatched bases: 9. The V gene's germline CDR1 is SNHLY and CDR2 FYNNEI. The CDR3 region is CASRARREGPYNEQFF. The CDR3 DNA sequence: TGTGCCAGCAGGGCTCGCCGGGAGGGTCCCTACAATGAGCAGTTCTTC. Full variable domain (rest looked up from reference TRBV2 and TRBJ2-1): EPEVTQTPSHQVTQMGQEVILRCVPISNHLYFYWYRQILGQKVEFLVSFYNNEISEKSEIFDDQFSVERPDGSNFTLKIRSTKLEDSAMYFCASRARREGPYNEQFFGPGTRLTVL.

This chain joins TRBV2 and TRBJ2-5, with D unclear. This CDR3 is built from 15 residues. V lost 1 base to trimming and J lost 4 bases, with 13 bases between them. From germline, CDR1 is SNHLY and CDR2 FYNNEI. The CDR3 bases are TGTGCCAGCAGTGAAGGGGGTCAGGAAGGAGAGACCCAGTACTTC. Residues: CASSEGGQEGETQYF.

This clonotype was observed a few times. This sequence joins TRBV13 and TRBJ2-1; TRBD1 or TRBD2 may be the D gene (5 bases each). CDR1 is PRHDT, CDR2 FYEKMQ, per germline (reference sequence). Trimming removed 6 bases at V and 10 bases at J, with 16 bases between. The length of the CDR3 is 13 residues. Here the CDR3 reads CASSFGTVREQFF. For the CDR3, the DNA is TGTGCCAGCAGTTTCGGGACGGTTAGGGAGCAGTTCTTC.

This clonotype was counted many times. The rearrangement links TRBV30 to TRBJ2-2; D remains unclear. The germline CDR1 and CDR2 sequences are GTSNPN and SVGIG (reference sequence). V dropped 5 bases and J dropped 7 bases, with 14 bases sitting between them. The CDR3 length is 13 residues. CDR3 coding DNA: TGTGCCTGGGTTACTCTAGGTGGCGGGGAGCTGTTTTTT. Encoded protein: CAWVTLGGGELFF. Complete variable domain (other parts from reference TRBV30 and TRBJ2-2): SQTIHQWPATLVQPVGSPLSLECTVEGTSNPNLYWYRQAAGRGLQLLFYSVGIGQISSEVPQNLSASRPQDRQFILSSKKLLLSDSGFYLCAWVTLGGGELFFGEGSRLTVL.

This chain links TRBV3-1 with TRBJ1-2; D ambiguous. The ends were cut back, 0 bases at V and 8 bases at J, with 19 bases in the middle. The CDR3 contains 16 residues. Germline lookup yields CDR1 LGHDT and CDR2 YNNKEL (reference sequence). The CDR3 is CASSQDLPTSQRGYTF. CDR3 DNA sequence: TGTGCCAGCAGCCAAGATTTGCCGACTTCTCAGAGGGGCTACACCTTC.